Sequencing of this T cell receptor (beta chain) was carried out in a study of brain T cells in children with intractable seizures. Study findings and constraints: Viral specificity was inferred only from CDR3 similarity; HCMV serostatus was unknown.

CDR3 length equals 14 residues. Trimming stripped 4 bases from V and 8 bases from J, with 18 bases between. The germline V gene has CDR1 SGDLS and CDR2 YYNGEE. Only cases whose brain tissue showed the highest T cell transcript signatures were sequenced. Pre-surgery treatment included at least one anti-epileptic drug. The data were produced by immunoSEQ multiplex PCR, yet TCRdb's version contains in-frame clones alone and is incomplete. The table lists fewer than 85,000 clones, under 95% of them singletons. Turning to this clone: The antigen is not known.

This sequence originates from a boy in the first two years of life with tuberous sclerosis and intractable seizures. The V call is TRBV9, the J call TRBJ1-1; D is undetermined. Here the sequenced sample was peripheral blood, taken at surgery. The CDR3 region is CASSLFPTEVEAFF. The CDR3 nucleotides are TGTGCCAGCAGCCTTTTCCCGACGGAGGTGGAAGCTTTCTTT.